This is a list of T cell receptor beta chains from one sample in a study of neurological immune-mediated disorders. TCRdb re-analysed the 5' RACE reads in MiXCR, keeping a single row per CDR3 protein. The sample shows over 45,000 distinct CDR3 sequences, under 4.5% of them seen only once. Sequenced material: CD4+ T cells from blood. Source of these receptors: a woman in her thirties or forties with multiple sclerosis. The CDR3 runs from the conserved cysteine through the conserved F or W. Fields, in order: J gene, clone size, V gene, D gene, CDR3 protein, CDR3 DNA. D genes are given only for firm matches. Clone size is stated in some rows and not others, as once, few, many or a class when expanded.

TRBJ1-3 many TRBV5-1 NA CASSNGQLNSGNTIYF TGCGCCAGCAGCAATGGACAGCTCAACTCTGGAAACACCATATATTTT
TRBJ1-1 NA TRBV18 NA CASSPTKWGGTEAFF TGTGCCAGCTCACCGACAAAATGGGGAGGCACTGAAGCTTTCTTT
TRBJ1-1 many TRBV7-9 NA CASSPDTSTEAFF TGTGCCAGCAGCCCCGACACGAGCACTGAAGCTTTCTTT
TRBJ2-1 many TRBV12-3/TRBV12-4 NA CASSLDLDYEQFF TGTGCCAGCAGTTTAGACCTAGATTATGAGCAGTTCTTC
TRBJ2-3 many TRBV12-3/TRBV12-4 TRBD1 CASSLLTGGISTDTQYF TGTGCCAGCAGTCTCTTGACAGGGGGAATTTCCACAGATACGCAGTATTTT
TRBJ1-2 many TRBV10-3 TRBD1 CAISPGTGRPYGYTF TGTGCCATCAGCCCCGGGACAGGCCGTCCCTATGGCTACACCTTC
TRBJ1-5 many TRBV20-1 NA CSVSRLNQPQHF TGCAGTGTTAGCCGATTAAATCAGCCCCAGCATTTT
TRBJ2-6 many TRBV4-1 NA CASSQDPSFSGANVLTF TGCGCCAGCAGCCAAGATCCAAGTTTCTCTGGGGCCAACGTCCTGACTTTC
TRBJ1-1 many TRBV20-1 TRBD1 CSAEVDRGTFF TGCAGTGCTGAGGTAGACAGGGGAACTTTCTTT
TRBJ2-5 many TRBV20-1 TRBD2 CSASGTSGSSETQYF TGCAGTGCCTCGGGGACTAGCGGATCTTCGGAGACCCAGTACTTC
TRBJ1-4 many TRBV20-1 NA CSARVGSGRLFF TGCAGTGCTAGAGTGGGAAGTGGCCGCCTGTTTTTT
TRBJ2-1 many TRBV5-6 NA CASSLRGEKAYNEQFF TGTGCCAGCAGCTTGAGGGGAGAAAAAGCCTACAATGAGCAGTTCTTC
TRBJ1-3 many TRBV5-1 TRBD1 CASAYDRASGNTIYF TGCGCCAGCGCCTATGACAGGGCAAGTGGAAACACCATATATTTT
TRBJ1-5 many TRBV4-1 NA CASSQGPGTANQPQHF TGCGCCAGCAGCCAGGGTCCCGGGACGGCCAATCAGCCCCAGCATTTT
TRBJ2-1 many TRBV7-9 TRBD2 CASSTVREVVYNEQFF TGTGCCAGCAGTACGGTGCGGGAGGTAGTGTACAATGAGCAGTTCTTC
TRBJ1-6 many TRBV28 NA CASTLNANPTVF TGTGCCAGCACCCTAAATGCTAACCCGACGGTCTTT
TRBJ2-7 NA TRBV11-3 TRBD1 CASSRQGVAYEQYF TGTGCCAGCAGCCGACAGGGGGTGGCCTACGAGCAGTACTTC
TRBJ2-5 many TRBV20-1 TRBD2 CSAQTSGGWETQYF TGCAGTGCCCAGACTAGCGGGGGGTGGGAGACCCAGTACTTC
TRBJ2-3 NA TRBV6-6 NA CASGYRGDTQYF TGTGCCAGTGGTTATAGAGGAGATACGCAGTATTTT
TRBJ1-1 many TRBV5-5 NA CASSLVRGALRSEAFF TGTGCCAGCAGCTTGGTTCGGGGGGCACTGAGGTCTGAAGCTTTCTTT
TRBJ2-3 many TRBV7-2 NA CASSPYGTPEVSDTQYF TGTGCCAGCAGCCCCTACGGGACCCCCGAAGTCTCAGATACGCAGTATTTT
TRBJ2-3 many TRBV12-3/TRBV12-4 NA CASSFSVDTQYF TGTGCCAGCAGTTTTTCGGTAGATACGCAGTATTTT
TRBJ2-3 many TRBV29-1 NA CSGLAIADTQYF TGCAGCGGGCTAGCGATTGCAGATACGCAGTATTTT
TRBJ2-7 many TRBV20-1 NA CSARGLPNYEQYF TGCAGTGCTAGAGGTCTGCCGAATTACGAGCAGTACTTC
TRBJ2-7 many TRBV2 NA CASRPDTNEQYF TGTGCCAGCAGGCCCGATACAAACGAGCAGTACTTC
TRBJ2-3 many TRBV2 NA CATNPWTYREVGTDTQYF TGTGCCACCAATCCTTGGACTTACAGGGAAGTGGGCACAGATACGCAGTATTTT
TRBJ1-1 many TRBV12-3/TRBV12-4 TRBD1 CASSFQDRAAFF TGTGCCAGCAGTTTCCAAGACAGGGCGGCTTTCTTT
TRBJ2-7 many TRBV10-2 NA CASSPGDEQYF TGCGCCAGCAGCCCGGGTGACGAGCAGTACTTC
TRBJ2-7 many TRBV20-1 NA CSALQSGHEQYF TGCAGTGCTCTTCAATCGGGCCACGAGCAGTACTTC
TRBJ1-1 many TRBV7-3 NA CASSPLGGITEAFF TGTGCCAGCAGTCCATTGGGAGGGATCACTGAAGCTTTCTTT
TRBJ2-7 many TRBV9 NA CASSARDGSVEQYF TGTGCCAGCAGCGCACGGGACGGGTCTGTCGAGCAGTACTTC
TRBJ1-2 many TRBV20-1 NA CSASQRNGYTF TGCAGTGCTTCACAGAGAAATGGCTACACCTTC
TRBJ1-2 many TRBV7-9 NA CASSPGDYGYTF TGTGCCAGCAGCCCCGGGGATTATGGCTACACCTTC
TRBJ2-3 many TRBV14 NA CASSWGTLDTQYF TGTGCCAGCAGCTGGGGGACCTTAGATACGCAGTATTTT
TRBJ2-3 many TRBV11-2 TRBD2 CASSLLAGEDTQYF TGTGCCAGCAGCTTACTAGCGGGGGAAGATACGCAGTATTTT
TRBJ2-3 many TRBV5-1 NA CASSYALGPTDTQYF TGCGCCAGCAGCTACGCCTTGGGGCCCACAGATACGCAGTATTTT
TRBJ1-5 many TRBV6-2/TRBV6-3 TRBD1 CASRTVRGHLGNQPQHF TGTGCCAGCAGGACGGTCAGGGGGCATTTGGGAAATCAGCCCCAGCATTTT
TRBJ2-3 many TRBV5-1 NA CASSKGSDTQYF TGCGCCAGCAGCAAAGGGTCCGATACGCAGTATTTT
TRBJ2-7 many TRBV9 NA CASSVAGTGSYEQYF TGTGCCAGCAGCGTAGCCGGGACTGGCTCCTACGAGCAGTACTTC
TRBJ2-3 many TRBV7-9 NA CASSLDWDTQYF TGTGCCAGCAGCTTAGATTGGGATACGCAGTATTTT
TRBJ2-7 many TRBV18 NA CASSPRASHEQYF TGTGCCAGCTCACCAAGGGCATCTCACGAGCAGTACTTC
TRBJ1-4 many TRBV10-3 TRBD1 CAISNPGQGDEKLFF TGTGCCATCAGCAACCCGGGACAGGGGGATGAAAAACTGTTTTTT
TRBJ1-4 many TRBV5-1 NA CASSNMGATNEKLFF TGCGCCAGCAGCAATATGGGGGCAACTAATGAAAAACTGTTTTTT